Given below is one T cell receptor (beta chain) in context. The antigen remains undetermined. The CDR3 consists of 16 residues. The V gene's germline CDR1 is LGHNA and CDR2 YNFKEQ. Trimming cost V 3 bases and J 4 bases; bases outside gene matches: 7. The data stem from a study of siplizumab effects on memory and regulatory T cells. Study-wide results and caveats: Sequences that were alloreactive and traceable to unstimulated CD4+ memory cells were significantly reduced by siplizumab. Alloreactive clones mapping to unstimulated subsets formed only a minor fraction. Both greater diversity than memory cells and a major contribution to the alloresponse seemed to characterize naive T cells. The average Treg-derived proportion among mappable alloreactive CD4+ clones was 65% to 80% with siplizumab versus 26.9% in controls.

Repertoires were generated with immunoSEQ multiplex PCR, while TCRdb's copy carries only in-frame clones and drops some. The sample lists around 100,000 clones; more than 85% were seen once. Sequencing was done on a sample of CD4+ T cells sorted from blood. The V call is TRBV4-2, the J call TRBJ2-1, with 9 bases that match TRBD1. The sequence derives from a human donor in good health. CDR3 sequence: CASSQDTGGRYNEQFF. CDR3 DNA: TGTGCCAGCAGCCAGGATACAGGGGGCCGGTACAATGAGCAGTTCTTC.